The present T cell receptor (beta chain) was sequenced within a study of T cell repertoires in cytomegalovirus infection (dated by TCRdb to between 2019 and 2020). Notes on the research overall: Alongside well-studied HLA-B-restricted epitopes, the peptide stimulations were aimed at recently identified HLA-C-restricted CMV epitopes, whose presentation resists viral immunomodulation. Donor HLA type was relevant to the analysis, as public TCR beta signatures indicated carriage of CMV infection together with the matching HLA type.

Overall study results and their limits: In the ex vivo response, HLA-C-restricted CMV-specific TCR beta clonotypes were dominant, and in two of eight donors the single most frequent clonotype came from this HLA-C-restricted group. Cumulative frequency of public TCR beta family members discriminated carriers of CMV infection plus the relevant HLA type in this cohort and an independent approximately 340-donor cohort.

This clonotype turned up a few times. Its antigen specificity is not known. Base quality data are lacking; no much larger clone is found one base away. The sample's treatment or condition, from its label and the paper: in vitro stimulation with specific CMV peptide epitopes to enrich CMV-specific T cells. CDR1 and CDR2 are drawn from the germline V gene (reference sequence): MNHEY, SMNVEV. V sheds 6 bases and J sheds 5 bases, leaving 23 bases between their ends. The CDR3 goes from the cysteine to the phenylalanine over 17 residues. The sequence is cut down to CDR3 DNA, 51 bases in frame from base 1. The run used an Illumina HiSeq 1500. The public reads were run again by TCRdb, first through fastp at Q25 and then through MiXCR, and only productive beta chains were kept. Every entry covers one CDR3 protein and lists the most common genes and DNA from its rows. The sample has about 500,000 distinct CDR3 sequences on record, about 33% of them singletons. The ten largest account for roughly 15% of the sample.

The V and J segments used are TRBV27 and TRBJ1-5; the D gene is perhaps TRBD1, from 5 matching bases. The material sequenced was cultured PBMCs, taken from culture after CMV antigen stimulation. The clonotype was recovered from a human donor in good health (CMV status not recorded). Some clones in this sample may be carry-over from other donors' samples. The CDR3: CASSRLYAAGKDQPQHF. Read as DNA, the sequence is TGTGCCAGCAGCCGACTCTATGCGGCAGGGAAGGATCAGCCCCAGCATTTT.